This passage covers 7 T cell receptor beta chains from one sample sequenced in a study of shared clonotypes between healthy human individuals. Clones were sequenced by immunoSEQ multiplex PCR, and TCRdb holds only the in-frame ones, with some missing. The data contain roughly 1.5 million clones, around 98% of them singletons. The sequenced sample was naive CD4+ T cells sorted from blood. Subset specified: CD45RA+ positively selected. The receptors were sampled from a man younger than 45 in good health.

The V gene is TRBV30, the J gene TRBJ2-5; D is unresolved. The CDR3 loop spans 11 amino acids. Germline V gene lookup returns CDR1 GTSNPN and CDR2 SVGIG (reference sequence). V dropped 5 bases and J dropped 5 bases, with 9 bases sitting between them. Here the CDR3 DNA reads TGTGCCTGGGTCCGAAGGGAGACCCAGTACTTC. Encoded protein: CAWVRRETQYF. Using reference TRBV30 and TRBJ2-5 for the parts outside the CDR3, the full variable domain is SQTIHQWPATLVQPVGSPLSLECTVEGTSNPNLYWYRQAAGRGLQLLFYSVGIGQISSEVPQNLSASRPQDRQFILSSKKLLLSDSGFYLCAWVRRETQYFGPGTRLLVL.

This chain uses TRBV11-2 with TRBJ2-7; a weak D match, TRBD1 (6 bases). Germline V gene sequence: CDR1 SGHAT, CDR2 FQNNGV. The CDR3 is 14 residues long. The germline V and J ends were trimmed by 5 bases and 0 bases, with 11 bases remaining between them. CDR3 sequence (DNA): TGTGCCAGCAGCCAGGGGATGAACTCCTACGAGCAGTACTTC. It is translated as CASSQGMNSYEQYF.

The chain joins TRBV7-2 to TRBJ1-5, with TRBD1 as a possible D gene (6 bases). The CDR3 sequence is 13 residues long. Between the trimmed V and J ends, which lost 5 bases and 6 bases, there was a span of 11 bases. Per the germline V gene, CDR1 is SGHTA and CDR2 is FQGNSA. CDR3 region: CASSLRGTQPQHF. The CDR3 region has the DNA TGTGCCAGCAGCCTCAGGGGCACTCAGCCCCAGCATTTT.

The chain is built from TRBV5-5 and TRBJ2-7; 8 positions agree with TRBD2. V shed 1 base and J 0 bases; nucleotides not matched to a gene: 6. The length of the CDR3 is 16 residues. The germline V gene has CDR1 SGHKS and CDR2 YYEKEE (reference sequence). The CDR3 sequence is CASSLSGTRSSYEQYF. CDR3 nucleotide sequence: TGTGCCAGCAGCTTGTCCGGGACTAGATCCTCCTACGAGCAGTACTTC.

This clone turned up a few times. This chain links TRBV7-6 with TRBJ2-7, with 8 bases that match TRBD1. V shed 5 bases and J 7 bases; nucleotides not matched to a gene: 7. The CDR3 spans 13 residues. The germline V gene has CDR1 SGHVS and CDR2 FNYEAQ. This CDR3 reads CASSGQGPLEQYF. The CDR3 DNA follows: TGTGCCAGCAGCGGACAGGGCCCCTTGGAGCAGTACTTC.

The chain recombines TRBV7-2 with TRBJ1-1; D is uncertain. Germline V lookup: CDR1 SGHTA, CDR2 FQGNSA. V was cut by 4 bases and J by 1 base, with 7 bases left in between. This CDR3 has 13 amino acids. CDR3 in DNA: TGTGCCAGCAGCTCTGGCTCGAACACTGAAGCTTTCTTT. This codes for CASSSGSNTEAFF. The full variable domain, in which reference TRBV7-2 and TRBJ1-1 provide the parts outside the CDR3, is GAGVSQSPSNKVTEKGKDVELRCDPISGHTALYWYRQSLGQGLEFLIYFQGNSAPDKSGLPSDRFSAERTGGSVSTLTIQRTQQEDSAVYLCASSSGSNTEAFFGQGTRLTVV.

The rearrangement links TRBV28 to TRBJ2-6, with D perhaps matching TRBD2 (5 bases). From germline, CDR1 is MDHEN and CDR2 SYDVKM. The CDR3 has 14 residues. Trimming left V 8 bases short and J 2 bases short, with 10 bases between. The chain's CDR3 is CASVRGAGANVLTF. The CDR3 DNA sequence: TGTGCCAGCGTCCGGGGTGCTGGGGCCAACGTCCTGACTTTC.